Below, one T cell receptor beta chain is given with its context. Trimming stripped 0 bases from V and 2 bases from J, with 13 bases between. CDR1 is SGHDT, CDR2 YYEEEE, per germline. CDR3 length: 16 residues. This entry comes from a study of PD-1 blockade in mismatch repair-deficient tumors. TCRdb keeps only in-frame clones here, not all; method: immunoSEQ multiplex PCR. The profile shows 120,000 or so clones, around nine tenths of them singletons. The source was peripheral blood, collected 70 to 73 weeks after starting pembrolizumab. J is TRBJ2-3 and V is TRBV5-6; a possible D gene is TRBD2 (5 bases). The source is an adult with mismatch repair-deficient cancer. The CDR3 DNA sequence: TGTGCCAGCAGCTTGGAGTTAGCGCTGTACACAGATACGCAGTATTTT. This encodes CASSLELALYTDTQYF.